This T cell receptor (beta chain) was captured by sequencing in a study of cytomegalovirus exposure and HLA in healthy donors. Study in general: Some 180 million T cells yielded 90 million to 130 million unique TCR beta sequences in earlier analysis. An early release of data contained about 85 million unique TCRs, which came from HLA-typed donors. Points from the study as a whole: The study recorded more than 150 TCR beta chains that were cytomegalovirus-associated.

PCR amplification relied on 60 Vbeta primers (plus 13 Jbeta primers). Repertoires were generated with immunoSEQ multiplex PCR, while TCRdb's copy carries only in-frame clones and drops some. The sample shows some 96,000 clones, roughly three quarters of them seen only once. Regarding this clone: Its target is not known.

The CDR3 runs 13 residues. After removal of 7 bases from V and 3 bases from J, the junction contained 6 bases not matched to a gene. The V gene's germline CDR1 is MNHNS and CDR2 SASEGT. This TCR came from a woman aged 55-70 years in good health and CMV-seropositive. The sequenced sample was PBMCs. This rearrangement joins TRBV6-1 to TRBJ2-7, with 7 bases fitting TRBD1. The CDR3 sequence: CASTRDSFYEQYF. The CDR3 nucleotides read TGTGCCAGCACTAGGGACAGCTTCTACGAGCAGTACTTC.